This T cell receptor (beta chain) was found in a study of blood T cell repertoires in COVID-19. Background on the study: Material from acute and convalescent COVID-19 was sourced from the United States, Italy and Spain.

There are 13 residues in the CDR3. V shed 7 bases and J shed 5 bases, with 14 bases lying between them. CDR1 is MNHEY and CDR2 is SVGAGI in the germline V gene. Libraries were prepared by immunoSEQ multiplex PCR; TCRdb keeps only in-frame clonotypes and omits some of them. The sample holds roughly 73,000 clones, around 70% seen once. The sample was peripheral blood. The rearrangement joins TRBV6-5 to TRBJ1-1, with D uncertain. The TCR was taken from a man between 65 and 80 years old with acute or convalescent COVID-19. The CDR3, as DNA: TGTGCCAGCACCCATCCAGTCTCGACTGAAGCTTTCTTT. Translating it yields CASTHPVSTEAFF.